This T cell receptor (beta chain) was found in a study of cytomegalovirus exposure and HLA in healthy donors. The V gene's germline CDR1 is SEHNR and CDR2 FQNEAQ (reference sequence). The CDR3 loop spans 16 amino acids. After removal of 5 bases from V and 0 bases from J, the junction contained 6 bases not matched to a gene. A multiplex PCR was run with 60 Vbeta primers and 13 Jbeta primers. TCRdb keeps only in-frame clones here, not all; method: immunoSEQ multiplex PCR. The repertoire has about 130,000 clones, 77% of them found once; the top ten carry 9.5% to 15%. This clonotype was sampled from a woman aged 40 to 49 in good health and CMV-seropositive. The V and J genes are TRBV7-9 and TRBJ1-3, with TRBD1 matching over 8 bases. The specimen sequenced was PBMCs. CDR3 DNA: TGTGCCAGCAGCACAATGGACAGGGCCTCTGGAAACACCATATATTTT. It specifies CASSTMDRASGNTIYF. The full variable domain, in which reference TRBV7-9 and TRBJ1-3 provide the parts outside the CDR3, is DTGVSQNPRHKITKRGQNVTFRCDPISEHNRLYWYRQTLGQGPEFLTYFQNEAQLEKSRLLSDRFSAERPKGSFSTLEIQRTEQGDSAMYLCASSTMDRASGNTIYFGEGSWLTVV.